This entry lists 20 T cell receptor beta chains sequenced from one sample in a study of T-cell reconstitution after alpha-beta-depleted transplantation in children. Using unique molecular identifiers, the investigators prepared the TCRbeta library. TCRdb independently ran MiXCR on the PCR reads; one entry per CDR3 protein. In the table there are about 610,000 distinct CDR3 sequences, 10% to 13% of which are singletons. This sample comprised PBMCs from the stem cell graft donor, obtained from the stem cell graft. These TCRs come from a human donor who donated a stem cell graft to a child with acute myeloid leukemia.

This clonotype was seen ten or more times. This sequence joins TRBV6-5 and TRBJ1-1; D call uncertain. The length of the CDR3 is 15 residues. V was pared by 2 bases and J by 0 bases, with 10 bases between. Germline values: CDR1 MNHEY, CDR2 SVGAGI. CDR3 amino acids: CASSYGGSLNTEAFF. The CDR3 DNA reads TGTGCCAGCAGTTACGGAGGCAGCTTGAACACTGAAGCTTTCTTT.

This clonotype was seen ten or more times. V usage is TRBV20-1 and J usage is TRBJ2-1; 10 bases are a match to TRBD2. Trimming cost V 6 bases and J 7 bases; bases outside gene matches: 9. The CDR3 sequence is 14 residues long. Germline lookup yields CDR1 DFQATT and CDR2 SNEGSKA (reference sequence). Here the CDR3 DNA reads TGCAGTGCCCCCGAAGCGGGAGGGAATAATGAGCAGTTCTTC. Translated: CSAPEAGGNNEQFF.

This clonotype was recorded a few times. This chain uses TRBV11-2 with TRBJ2-3; maybe TRBD2 (6 bases). V gave up 2 bases and J gave up 3 bases, with 24 bases separating them. The CDR3 consists of 19 residues. Germline V lookup: CDR1 SGHAT, CDR2 FQNNGV. CDR3: CASSLRALLSLARTDTQYF. CDR3 nucleotide sequence: TGTGCCAGCAGCTTAAGGGCTCTCCTCTCGCTAGCGCGTACAGATACGCAGTATTTT. Full variable domain (remainder filled in from reference TRBV11-2 and TRBJ2-3): EAGVAQSPRYKIIEKRQSVAFWCNPISGHATLYWYQQILGQGPKLLIQFQNNGVVDDSQLPKDRFSAERLKGVDSTLKIQPAKLEDSAVYLCASSLRALLSLARTDTQYFGPGTRLTVL.

The chain is built from TRBV27 and TRBJ2-7, with a tentative D call TRBD1 (5 bases). V gave up 6 bases and J gave up 3 bases, with 12 bases separating them. CDR1 is MNHEY, CDR2 SMNVEV, per germline (reference sequence). The CDR3 spans 13 residues. CDR3 region: CASRKDMDYEQYF. The CDR3 DNA is TGTGCCAGCAGGAAGGACATGGACTACGAGCAGTACTTC.

This clonotype was seen a handful of times. The rearrangement uses TRBV7-8 and TRBJ2-5; 14 bases are a match to TRBD2. The CDR3 spans 19 residues. Germline CDR1 reads SGHVS; CDR2 reads FQNEAQ. Trimming at V came to 5 bases and at J to 5 bases, leaving 16 bases not matched to a gene. In nucleotides, the CDR3 is TGTGCCAGCAGCCGACGGGGGACTAGCGGGAGTTCAGATCTTGAGACCCAGTACTTC. It codes for CASSRRGTSGSSDLETQYF.

This clonotype has more than one count but fewer than ten. J is TRBJ2-1 and V is TRBV6-5, with 10 bases identical to TRBD2. The length of the CDR3 is 18 residues. Germline CDR1 MNHEY, CDR2 SVGAGI. Trimming took 2 bases from V and 4 from J; bases not matched to a gene: 11. CDR3 nucleotides: TGTGCCAGCAGTTACCAGGGTCCAGCGGGAGGGTTTTACAATGAGCAGTTCTTC. Amino acids: CASSYQGPAGGFYNEQFF.

In nucleotides, the CDR3 is TGTGCCATCAGTGGGCGGGACCACTACGAGCAGTACTTC. Its translation: CAISGRDHYEQYF. The chain is built from TRBV10-3 and TRBJ2-7, with D maybe TRBD2 (6 bases). The germline V gene encodes CDR1 ENHRY and CDR2 SYGVKD. Trimming shortened V by 4 bases and J by 3 bases, and 10 bases separated the two germline ends. The CDR3 spans 13 residues.

This clonotype showed up many times. This chain joins TRBV20-1 and TRBJ1-5; 8 bases fit TRBD1. The V and J ends lost 5 bases and 4 bases, in that order; junction bases with no gene match: 7. This CDR3 is 14 amino acids long. Germline V lookup: CDR1 DFQATT, CDR2 SNEGSKA (reference sequence). The CDR3: CSAYQDRVNQPQHF. The CDR3 coding sequence is TGCAGTGCTTATCAGGACAGGGTTAATCAGCCCCAGCATTTT.

The table lists this clonotype with many counts. The chain recombines TRBV6-2 or TRBV6-3 with TRBJ2-6, with a tentative D call TRBD1 (5 bases). Germline CDR1 MNHEY, CDR2 SVGEGT. This CDR3 contains 14 residues. The V end lost 0 bases, the J end lost 6 bases, and 6 bases lay between the germline ends. This CDR3 reads CASSYSREANVLTF. The CDR3 nucleotides read TGTGCCAGCAGTTACTCCAGGGAGGCCAACGTCCTGACTTTC.

This clonotype has at least ten counts. The V and J genes are TRBV4-3 and TRBJ2-4; 7 nucleotides agree with TRBD2. The CDR3 loop spans 16 amino acids. Trimming at V came to 1 base and at J to 0 bases, leaving 3 bases not matched to a gene. CDR1 is LGHNA and CDR2 is YSLEER in the germline V gene. The CDR3 is CASSQGEGAAKNIQYF. The CDR3 coding sequence is TGCGCCAGCAGCCAAGGGGAGGGAGCAGCCAAAAACATTCAGTACTTC.

This clonotype occurred a few times. DNA for the CDR3: TGTGCCAGCAGCTTAAATAGCGGGGGGACCTGGGGGCAGTACTTC. Residues: CASSLNSGGTWGQYF. The V call is TRBV7-8, the J call TRBJ2-7; 10 bases agree with TRBD2. The germline V gene has CDR1 SGHVS and CDR2 FQNEAQ. V lost 2 bases, J lost 9 bases, and 10 bases stayed unmatched. The CDR3 has 15 residues.

V and J are TRBV28 and TRBJ1-3; D might be TRBD1 (5 bases). The CDR3 runs to 15 residues. Germline assignment: CDR1 MDHEN and CDR2 SYDVKM. Trimming left V 5 bases short and J 0 bases short, with 11 bases between. CDR3 residues: CASSAGKVSGNTIYF. The CDR3, as DNA: TGTGCCAGCAGTGCAGGGAAAGTCTCTGGAAACACCATATATTTT.

This clonotype appeared a few times. This chain uses TRBV9 with TRBJ2-5; D remains unclear. This CDR3 has 13 residues. Trimming took off 3 bases at V and 4 bases at J, with 10 bases between the two ends. CDR1 and CDR2 (germline): SGDLS, YYNGEE. The CDR3 DNA reads TGTGCCAGCAGCGAGTGGGGTTTAGAGACCCAGTACTTC. Translated, it gives CASSEWGLETQYF.

This clonotype was observed a handful of times. The J gene is TRBJ2-5, the V gene TRBV5-1, with 7 bases that match TRBD2. The CDR3 runs 13 residues. In germline, CDR1 is SGHRS, CDR2 YFSETQ. V shed 4 bases, J shed 3 bases, and the junction held 3 bases outside the gene matches. CDR3 loop: CASSEGLKETQYF. DNA of the CDR3: TGCGCCAGCAGCGAGGGACTAAAAGAGACCCAGTACTTC.

This clonotype was observed a handful of times. J is TRBJ2-1 and V is TRBV15; 7 positions match TRBD1. V dropped 5 bases and J dropped 4; count of bases not matched to a gene: 5. Germline lookup yields CDR1 LNHNV and CDR2 YYDKDF (reference sequence). CDR3 length: 14 amino acids. The CDR3 DNA reads TGTGCCACCAGCCTCCGGGACAGATACAATGAGCAGTTCTTC. As protein: CATSLRDRYNEQFF.

The chain combines TRBV20-1 with TRBJ1-1, with TRBD1 identical over 7 bases. The junction had 6 bases not matched to a gene; V was cut back by 1 base and J by 1 base. Germline V gene data show CDR1 as DFQATT and CDR2 as SNEGSKA (reference sequence). The CDR3 runs to 15 residues. The CDR3: CSARGQQGRNTEAFF. The CDR3 DNA is TGCAGTGCTAGAGGCCAACAGGGGAGGAACACTGAAGCTTTCTTT.

This clonotype was observed at least ten times. The rearrangement links TRBV6-5 to TRBJ1-6; D call uncertain. There are 15 residues in the CDR3. Germline CDR1 and CDR2: MNHEY and SVGAGI. V dropped 4 bases and J dropped 7 bases, with 14 bases sitting between them. CDR3 protein: CASSWSGNGNSPLHF. In DNA, the CDR3 is TGTGCCAGCAGTTGGTCGGGGAATGGAAATTCACCCCTCCACTTT.

The gene calls are TRBV5-1 and TRBJ2-7; TRBD1 matches 7 bases. Germline lookup yields CDR1 SGHRS and CDR2 YFSETQ. The V gene end was trimmed by 4 bases and the J gene end by 7 bases; junction bases not matched to a gene: 11. The CDR3 consists of 14 residues. CDR3 bases: TGCGCCAGCAGCCCCGCGACAGGGAGTGGTGAGCAGTACTTC. Translation: CASSPATGSGEQYF.

This clonotype was seen repeatedly, ten times or more. The rearrangement links TRBV20-1 to TRBJ2-7, with D tentatively TRBD2 (6 bases). V lost 1 base and J lost 0, with 13 bases in between. This CDR3 is built from 15 residues. Germline V CDR1 and CDR2: DFQATT, SNEGSKA (reference sequence). Here the CDR3 DNA reads TGCAGTGCTAGAGTGGAGGGGTTCAACTCCTACGAGCAGTACTTC. It specifies CSARVEGFNSYEQYF.

J is TRBJ2-7 and V is TRBV6-2 or TRBV6-3; the D gene is possibly TRBD2 (5 bases). Germline V gene lookup returns CDR1 MNHEY and CDR2 SVGEGT. The CDR3 has 14 residues. V was shortened by 2 bases and J by 2 bases, with 10 bases between the two germline ends. The DNA of the CDR3 is TGTGCCAGCAGTTACGGAGGCAGACCCTACGAGCAGTACTTC. Amino acids: CASSYGGRPYEQYF.